Described below is a single T cell receptor beta chain sequence and its context. What it binds is not known. This sample stems from a study of T cell responses to AZD1222 COVID-19 vaccine. Study at large: Analyses pooled second doses at about 4 or about 12 weeks. Study findings and constraints: No day 14 peak samples; only post-peak repertoires were characterized. In a largely white British group with more females than males, clonal diversity was possibly underestimated.

V was pared by 5 bases and J by 5 bases, with 11 bases of the junction left unmatched. The CDR3 is 15 amino acids. Germline V gene sequence: CDR1 MDHEN, CDR2 SYDVKM. Only in-frame clones appear in the TCRdb table, and some are missing; sequencing was by immunoSEQ multiplex PCR. There are 95,000 to 150,000 clones in the sample; about 90% occur only once, and 7% to 8.5% lies in the top ten. Here the sequenced sample was peripheral blood, taken on day 0 of AZD1222 vaccination. The chain couples TRBV28 to TRBJ1-2; 7 bases align to TRBD1. The TCR originated in an adult in good health. Here the CDR3 DNA reads TGTGCCAGCAGTCCGAGCGACAGGGAGGGTTATGGCTACACCTTC. Translating it yields CASSPSDREGYGYTF.